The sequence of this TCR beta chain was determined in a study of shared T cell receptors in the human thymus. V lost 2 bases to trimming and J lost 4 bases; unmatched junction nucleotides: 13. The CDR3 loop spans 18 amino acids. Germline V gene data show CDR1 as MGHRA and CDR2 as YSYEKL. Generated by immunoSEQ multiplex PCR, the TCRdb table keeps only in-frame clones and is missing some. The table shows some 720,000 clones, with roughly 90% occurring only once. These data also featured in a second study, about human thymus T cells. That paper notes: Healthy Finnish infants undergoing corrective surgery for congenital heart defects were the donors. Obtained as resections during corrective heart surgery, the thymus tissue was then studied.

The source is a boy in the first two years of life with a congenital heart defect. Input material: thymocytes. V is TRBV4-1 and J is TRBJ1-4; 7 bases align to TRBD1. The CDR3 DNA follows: TGCGCCAGCAGCCAACCTAACCAAAGGGGGCTACGTAATGAAAAACTGTTTTTT. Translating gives CASSQPNQRGLRNEKLFF.